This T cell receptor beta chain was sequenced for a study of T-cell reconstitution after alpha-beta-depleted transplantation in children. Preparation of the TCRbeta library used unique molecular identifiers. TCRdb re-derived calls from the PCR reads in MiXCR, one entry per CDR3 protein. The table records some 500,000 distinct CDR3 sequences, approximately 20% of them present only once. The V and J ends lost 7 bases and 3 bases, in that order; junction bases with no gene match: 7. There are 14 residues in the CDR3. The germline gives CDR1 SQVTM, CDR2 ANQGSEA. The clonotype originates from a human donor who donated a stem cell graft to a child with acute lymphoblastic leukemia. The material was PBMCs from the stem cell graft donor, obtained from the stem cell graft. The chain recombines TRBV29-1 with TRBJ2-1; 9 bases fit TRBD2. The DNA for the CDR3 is TGCAGCGCAATAGCGGGAGTCGGCTACAATGAGCAGTTCTTC. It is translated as CSAIAGVGYNEQFF.